This T cell receptor (beta chain) was captured in a study of PD-1 blockade in classical Hodgkin lymphoma (dated by TCRdb to 2018 to 2021). In terms of the full investigation: Nivolumab dosing was 3 mg/kg intravenously every 2 weeks, continuing until either disease progression or unacceptable toxicity. The study used TCR beta sequencing and CyTOF to define a peripheral blood immune signature of response to PD-1 blockade in classical Hodgkin lymphoma. Overall study results and their limits: Baseline TCR diversity was reported as lower in newly diagnosed patients than in healthy donors, and lower still in relapsed/refractory patients. Trial patients achieving complete response had baseline diversity similar to newly diagnosed patients, whereas partial responders and progressors had significantly lower diversity. CD4+ but not CD8+ TCR diversity rose significantly by C4D1 (p=0.0027 vs p=0.16), most apparent in complete responders (p=0.02). The study covered only a single clinical trial cohort, and the causes of the repertoire differences, possibly disease activity or prior therapy, were still not defined. Diversity was lower in patients who began nivolumab less than 1 year after ASCT, so these patients were left out of later analyses to avoid confounding by immune reconstitution.

Spanning cysteine to phenylalanine, the CDR3 consists of 14 amino acids. Just CDR3 DNA is preserved here, 42 bases in frame from base 1. Compared with germline, V lacks 3 bases and J lacks 7 bases; bases without a gene match: 5. The germline V gene encodes CDR1 MDHEN and CDR2 SYDVKM. What this sample's time point label stands for: cycle 2 day 1 (C2D1) of nivolumab. Every trial patient had relapsed after autologous stem cell transplantation, and cohorts A, B and C differed in prior brentuximab vedotin exposure. The trial cohort included 45 to 65 patients with relapsed/refractory classical Hodgkin lymphoma, and each patient had a best overall response of complete response, partial response or progressive disease. Single-agent nivolumab was administered to trial patients in the multi-cohort phase II CheckMate 205 trial. Best overall response was determined by an independent review committee according to the 2007 International Working Group response criteria. Trial PBMCs were obtained immediately prior to nivolumab initiation (C1D1) and on therapy at cycle 2 day 1 and cycle 4 day 1. Peripheral blood was collected in 8 mL Vacutainer Cell Preparation Tubes, from which PBMCs were isolated by centrifugation and then cryopreserved.

A note on this clone: Its antigen specificity is not known. Base qualities are not recorded, but no much larger clone differs from it by a single base.

Genomic DNA was isolated using the Qiagen DNeasy kit from unsorted PBMCs as well as from negatively selected CD4+ and CD8+ fractions. Amplification of TCR beta CDR3 regions was done by immunoSEQ multiplex PCR with primers that anneal to V and J segments. A synthetic immune receptor repertoire was used to minimize amplification bias, and remaining bias was computationally removed after sequencing. Per the source publication's procedure: Repertoire diversity was quantified as the Shannon entropy index using custom Python scripts. Unsorted, CD4+ and CD8+ repertoires were examined separately, except in combined analyses, for which CD4+ and CD8+ sequences were merged in silico. Clonal expansion was defined as a frequency increase of at least 2-fold after treatment compared with C1D1, and clones undetected at baseline were assigned a pseudocount of 0.5. Clones with 0 or 1 copy at C1D1 were defined as singleton clones, while clones with 2 or more copies were defined as non-singleton clones. Clones expanded in unsorted samples were assigned a CD4+, CD8+ or unknown annotation through matching of protein sequences in sorted samples from the same patient. Diversity changes from C1D1 to C4D1 were tested in paired samples using Wilcoxon tests. TCRdb provides this immuneACCESS table in a form limited to in-frame rearrangements. Some clones are lacking; in checked studies, under half of them reflect an unresolved V gene, and why the rest are absent is not known. Clonal size and the V and J genes are those of that table, whereas D and trimming came from the DNA. The sample records more than 90,000 clones, approximately 80% of which are singletons. Less than 20% of the sample is in the top ten clones.

This receptor chain uses TRBV28 and TRBJ1-4, with 7 central nucleotides matching TRBD1. This sequence was found in a human donor with classical Hodgkin lymphoma. This specimen was peripheral blood mononuclear cells (PBMCs), taken before the second cycle of nivolumab. Read as DNA, the sequence is TGTGCCAGCAGTTTGGGACAGTTTAGTGAAAAACTGTTTTTT. It translates as CASSLGQFSEKLFF.